This T cell receptor (beta chain) is drawn from a study of blood T cell repertoires in COVID-19. Looked up from germline, CDR1 is SGHRS and CDR2 is YFSETQ. This CDR3 spans 14 amino acids. Trimming left V 4 bases short and J 4 bases short, with 14 bases between. The table came from immunoSEQ multiplex PCR; TCRdb's copy has only in-frame clones and leaves some out. Altogether 200,000 or so clones are present, about four fifths being singletons, with the ten largest covering roughly 1.3%. The chain employs TRBV5-1 and TRBJ1-2, with a tentative D call TRBD1 (6 bases). The sequenced sample was PBMCs or T cells enriched from blood (not recorded which). This receptor was taken from a woman aged 40 to 50 with acute COVID-19. CDR3 protein: CASSIATGLYGYTF. The CDR3 DNA reads as TGCGCCAGCAGCATAGCAACAGGGCTCTATGGCTACACCTTC.